This T cell receptor beta chain was sequenced in a study of blood T cells in healthy people across ages. Study-level points and caveats: Strong correlation was found linking TCR beta diversity to naive T cell percentage. The fall in TCR beta diversity per million T cells was roughly linear with age.

Germline-derived CDR1 and CDR2 are LGHNA and YNFKEQ. The CDR3 length is 16 residues. The V end lost 1 base, the J end lost 5 bases, and 15 bases lay between the germline ends. On this clonotype: The antigen is unknown.

Primers used in a second PCR of roughly 6 to 11 cycles were a sample-barcoded 5' primer and a J-beta primer mix. Every sample gave at least 2.5 million paired-end reads containing CDR3. From the 5' RACE reads, TCRdb called clonotypes with MiXCR, one entry per CDR3 protein. The sample lists hundreds of thousands of distinct CDR3 sequences, 49% seen once, with 30% to 35% in the top ten. The chain employs TRBV4-2 and TRBJ2-1, with a tentative D call TRBD1 (6 bases). The sequenced material came from blood. This sequence was found in a woman aged 55-69 years in good health. CDR3 DNA: TGTGCCAGCAGCCAAGCCGACAGGTCCTCGGACAATGAGCAGTTCTTC. Protein sequence: CASSQADRSSDNEQFF.